This passage covers 25 T cell receptor beta chains from one sample sequenced in a study of a mutant IDH1 vaccine in newly diagnosed glioma. Antigen specificity for these receptors is unknown. TCRdb's table, derived via immunoSEQ multiplex PCR, lists solely in-frame clones and lacks some. Of fewer than 45,000 clones listed, over 80% are singletons. Stated time point: week 11, during vaccination. The vaccine gave 300 ug of a 20-mer mutant IDH1 peptide subcutaneously per dose. The input for sequencing was PBMCs, taken from a glioma patient whose treatment included an IDH1 peptide vaccine. The receptors derive from a man between 35 and 55 years old with glioma.

The chain couples TRBV11-1 to TRBJ2-7, with unresolved D. The germline CDR1 and CDR2 sequences are SGHAT and FQDESV (reference sequence). V lost 8 bases to trimming and J lost 5 bases, with 10 bases between them. The CDR3 covers 11 residues. The CDR3 here is CASSTINEQYF. The CDR3 DNA reads TGTGCCAGCTCTACTATAAACGAGCAGTACTTC.

The rearrangement joins TRBV7-2 to TRBJ2-7, with a tentative D call TRBD2 (5 bases). Per germline, CDR1 SGHTA and CDR2 FQGNSA. With 2 bases removed from V and 5 bases from J, the gap between germline ends came to 13 bases. The CDR3 length is 14 residues. The DNA of the CDR3 is TGTGCCAGCAGCTTAACCCGGCGGGCCGACGAGCAGTACTTC. Protein product: CASSLTRRADEQYF.

This chain connects TRBV5-1 to TRBJ1-4; possibly TRBD1 for D (5 bases). CDR3 length: 15 amino acids. V gave up 0 bases and J gave up 3 bases, with 9 bases separating them. Germline-derived CDR1 and CDR2 are SGHRS and YFSETQ. CDR3: CASSLEGHANEKLFF. The CDR3 DNA follows: TGCGCCAGCAGCTTGGAGGGGCATGCTAATGAAAAACTGTTTTTT.

The chain combines TRBV29-1 with TRBJ2-3; no clear D gene. This CDR3 contains 13 residues. Germline assignment: CDR1 SQVTM and CDR2 ANQGSEA. V was shortened by 7 bases and J by 6 bases, with 17 bases between the two germline ends. This CDR3 reads CSAPSESSDTQYF. CDR3 in DNA: TGCAGCGCCCCCAGTGAGTCTTCGGATACGCAGTATTTT.

The chain recombines TRBV2 with TRBJ2-1; 8 bases are a match to TRBD1. Per the germline V gene, CDR1 is SNHLY and CDR2 is FYNNEI. V lost 3 bases and J lost 9; bases outside the gene matches: 7. The CDR3 consists of 14 residues. The CDR3 nucleotides are TGTGCCAGCAGTGATTCCTACAGGGGGAGTGAGCAGTTCTTC. Its protein product is CASSDSYRGSEQFF.

This chain joins TRBV28 and TRBJ1-1, with D unclear. Germline loops: CDR1 MDHEN, CDR2 SYDVKM. Between the trimmed V and J ends, which lost 7 bases and 0 bases, there was a span of 6 bases. This CDR3 spans 12 amino acids. CDR3: CASKELNTEAFF. The CDR3 nucleotides read TGTGCCAGCAAGGAATTGAACACTGAAGCTTTCTTT.

In its sample, this clone was seen once. The chain couples TRBV18 to TRBJ2-7; D call uncertain. The germline gives CDR1 KGHSH, CDR2 LQKENI. The CDR3 is 13 residues long. V lost 2 bases to trimming and J lost 6 bases, with 11 bases between them. CDR3 region: CASSPGEWGEQYF. The CDR3 nucleotides are TGTGCCAGCTCACCAGGAGAGTGGGGCGAGCAGTACTTC.

This chain uses TRBV2 with TRBJ1-4, with D tentatively TRBD1 (5 bases). Germline V lookup: CDR1 SNHLY, CDR2 FYNNEI. The CDR3 runs to 14 residues. V dropped 7 bases and J dropped 2 bases, with 11 bases sitting between them. The CDR3 nucleotides read TGTGCCAGCACCTCGACAGCCACTAATGAAAAACTGTTTTTT. It translates to CASTSTATNEKLFF.

The chain combines TRBV5-1 with TRBJ2-1, with 10 bases aligning to TRBD2. With V trimmed by 7 bases and J by 8 bases, 9 bases remained unmatched. The germline V gene has CDR1 SGHRS and CDR2 YFSETQ. The CDR3 extends over 14 amino acids. In nucleotides, the CDR3 is TGCGCCAGCTCAGCCGGGACTAGCGTCGATGAGCAGTTCTTC. Its protein is CASSAGTSVDEQFF. Full variable domain (outside the CDR3, taken from reference TRBV5-1 and TRBJ2-1): KAGVTQTPRYLIKTRGQQVTLSCSPISGHRSVSWYQQTPGQGLQFLFEYFSETQRNKGNFPGRFSGRQFSNSRSEMNVSTLELGDSALYLCASSAGTSVDEQFFGPGTRLTVL.

The chain joins TRBV2 to TRBJ2-2, with D perhaps TRBD2 (6 bases). This CDR3 has 14 amino acids. The V end was cut by 7 bases, the J end by 1 base, with 10 bases between. The germline gives CDR1 SNHLY, CDR2 FYNNEI. This CDR3 is CASIGGWNTGELFF. In DNA, the CDR3 is TGTGCCAGCATTGGGGGGTGGAACACCGGGGAGCTGTTTTTT. Looking up the rest from reference TRBV2 and TRBJ2-2 gives the full variable domain: EPEVTQTPSHQVTQMGQEVILRCVPISNHLYFYWYRQILGQKVEFLVSFYNNEISEKSEIFDDQFSVERPDGSNFTLKIRSTKLEDSAMYFCASIGGWNTGELFFGEGSRLTVL.

This chain uses TRBV4-1 with TRBJ2-7, with D possibly matching TRBD2 (5 bases). V shed 4 bases and J shed 4 bases, with 11 bases lying between them. The CDR3 loop spans 13 amino acids. Germline V lookup: CDR1 MGHRA, CDR2 YSYEKL. CDR3 amino acids: CASSLSTGYEQYF. DNA of the CDR3: TGCGCCAGCAGCCTAAGTACGGGATACGAGCAGTACTTC.

The V and J genes are TRBV10-3 and TRBJ2-3, with 8 nucleotides matching TRBD2. V lost 9 bases, J lost 2 bases, and 10 bases stayed unmatched. The CDR3 runs to 15 residues. The germline gives CDR1 ENHRY, CDR2 SYGVKD. The CDR3 bases are TGTGCCATACGGACTAGCTTACAACCCACAGATACGCAGTATTTT. Protein sequence: CAIRTSLQPTDTQYF.

J is TRBJ1-5 and V is TRBV6-5; D not resolved. Germline CDR1 and CDR2: MNHEY and SVGAGI. The CDR3 is made up of 14 amino acids. V lost 4 bases, J lost 2 bases, and 9 bases lay in between. The CDR3 coding sequence is TGTGCCAGCAGTTTAAGGGATGGCAATCAGCCCCAGCATTTT. This gives the protein CASSLRDGNQPQHF.

The genes are TRBV5-1 and TRBJ2-2; 12 nucleotides agree with TRBD2. The J segment lost 4 bases and the V segment lost 7 bases, leaving 11 bases of the junction unmatched. Germline CDR1 reads SGHRS; CDR2 reads YFSETQ. The CDR3 is made up of 17 amino acids. The CDR3 DNA follows: TGCGCCAGCGGCCGGACTAGCGGGACTTCGGGCACCGGGGAGCTGTTTTTT. It translates to CASGRTSGTSGTGELFF.

V usage is TRBV14 and J usage is TRBJ2-1; TRBD2 matches at 9 bases. The V segment lost 1 base and the J segment 3 bases; nucleotides outside the gene matches: 4. The length of the CDR3 is 16 residues. Germline V gene lookup returns CDR1 SGHDN and CDR2 FVKESK. The CDR3 reads CASSQGRREGYNEQFF. The CDR3 nucleotides are TGTGCCAGCAGCCAAGGGCGGCGGGAGGGCTACAATGAGCAGTTCTTC.

The V call is TRBV10-2, the J call TRBJ2-5; TRBD1 matches 10 bases. Germline CDR1 WSHSY, CDR2 SAAADI. There are 13 residues in the CDR3. J was trimmed by 4 bases and V by 7 bases; bases with no gene match: 3. The CDR3 sequence: CASKDRGRETQYF. For the CDR3, the DNA is TGCGCCAGCAAAGACAGGGGGCGAGAGACCCAGTACTTC.

J is TRBJ2-1 and V is TRBV6-1, with D unclear. Per the germline V gene, CDR1 is MNHNS and CDR2 is SASEGT. The length of the CDR3 is 12 residues. The V end lost 5 bases, the J end lost 2 bases, and 4 bases lay between the germline ends. In nucleotides, the CDR3 is TGTGCCAGCAGTACTACCTACAATGAGCAGTTCTTC. Translated, it gives CASSTTYNEQFF.

The rearrangement links TRBV7-2 to TRBJ2-7; no reliable D call. Trimming pared 4 bases from V and 3 bases from J, leaving 13 bases between. The CDR3 is 14 amino acids. In germline, CDR1 is SGHTA, CDR2 FQGNSA. The CDR3 sequence: CASSSSRVIYEQYF. The CDR3 coding sequence is TGTGCCAGCAGCTCTAGTAGAGTCATCTACGAGCAGTACTTC.

The chain employs TRBV6-5 and TRBJ2-3; possibly TRBD2 for D (7 bases). The germline V gene encodes CDR1 MNHEY and CDR2 SVGAGI. The CDR3 is 14 amino acids. The V gene lost 6 bases and the J gene lost 5 bases, with 15 bases spanning the gap. DNA of the CDR3: TGTGCCAGCAGGGCCCCGGGGGGCGGAGATACGCAGTATTTT. Encoded protein: CASRAPGGGDTQYF.

The rearrangement uses TRBV7-9 and TRBJ2-1; 11 nucleotides line up with TRBD1. Trimming removed 5 bases from V and 8 bases from J; junction bases left unmatched: 8. The CDR3 length is 15 residues. In germline, CDR1 is SEHNR, CDR2 FQNEAQ (reference sequence). In DNA form, the CDR3 reads TGTGCCAGCAGCATATCCGGGACAGGGGGGGATGAGCAGTTCTTC. Protein product: CASSISGTGGDEQFF.

This clone was recorded only once. The V gene is TRBV6-5, the J gene TRBJ2-7; TRBD2 matches 8 bases. Germline-derived CDR1 and CDR2 are MNHEY and SVGAGI. V lost 6 bases and J lost 5; bases outside the gene matches: 9. The CDR3 is 14 residues long. The CDR3 region has the DNA TGTGCCAGCAGGTCTCAAGCGGGAGCCCACGAGCAGTACTTC. As protein: CASRSQAGAHEQYF.

The gene calls are TRBV28 and TRBJ2-5; 8 bases map to TRBD1. V dropped 1 base and J dropped 5; count of bases not matched to a gene: 3. The CDR3 covers 14 residues. Germline lookup yields CDR1 MDHEN and CDR2 SYDVKM. In DNA form, the CDR3 reads TGTGCCAGCAGTTTATATCGGACAGGGGAGACCCAGTACTTC. Translation: CASSLYRTGETQYF.

The gene calls are TRBV19 and TRBJ2-6; 7 bases match TRBD1. The CDR3 sequence is 18 residues long. The trim removed 5 bases at V and 0 bases at J, leaving 10 bases unmatched. From germline, CDR1 is LNHDA and CDR2 SQIVND (reference sequence). DNA of the CDR3: TGTGCCAGTAGTCCCGAGGGACAGAGAAACTCTGGGGCCAACGTCCTGACTTTC. Translated: CASSPEGQRNSGANVLTF.

The chain combines TRBV18 with TRBJ2-5; D not certain. V lost 1 base, J lost 4 bases, and 13 bases lay in between. The CDR3 has 15 amino acids. Germline V gives CDR1 KGHSH, CDR2 LQKENI. The CDR3 sequence is CASSPLLDLGETQYF. The CDR3 nucleotides are TGTGCCAGCTCACCACTTCTGGACCTGGGAGAGACCCAGTACTTC.

This chain links TRBV6-5 with TRBJ1-1; D is undetermined. The V end was cut by 0 bases, the J end by 4 bases, with 12 bases between. Per germline, CDR1 MNHEY and CDR2 SVGAGI. The CDR3 covers 15 residues. CDR3 residues: CASSYSRRSGTEAFF. The CDR3 DNA reads as TGTGCCAGCAGTTACTCGAGACGGTCGGGCACTGAAGCTTTCTTT.